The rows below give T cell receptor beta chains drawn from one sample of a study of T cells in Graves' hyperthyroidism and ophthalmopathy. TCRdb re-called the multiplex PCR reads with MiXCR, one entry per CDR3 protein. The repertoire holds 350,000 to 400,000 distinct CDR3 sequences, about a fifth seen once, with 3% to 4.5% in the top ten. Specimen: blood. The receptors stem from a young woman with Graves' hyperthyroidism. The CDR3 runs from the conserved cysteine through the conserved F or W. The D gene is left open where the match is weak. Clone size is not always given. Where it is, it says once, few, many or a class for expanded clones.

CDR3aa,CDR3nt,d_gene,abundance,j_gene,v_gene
CASSSIIATHSAEAFF,TGTGCCAGCAGTTCAATAATCGCTACCCACAGCGCTGAAGCTTTCTTT,.,many,TRBJ1-1,TRBV27
CASSGTGPGQYF,TGTGCCTCATCCGGGACAGGGCCGGGGCAGTACTTC,TRBD1,.,TRBJ2-7,TRBV30
CASSSRLAGYSYEQYF,TGTGCCAGCAGTTCTAGACTAGCGGGGTACTCCTACGAGCAGTACTTC,TRBD2,.,TRBJ2-7,TRBV6-2/TRBV6-3
CASRAQGAGNTIYF,TGCGCCAGCAGGGCGCAGGGGGCTGGAAACACCATATATTTT,TRBD1,many,TRBJ1-3,TRBV5-1
CASSFLDRIYEQYF,TGTGCCAGCAGTTTCCTTGACAGAATCTACGAGCAGTACTTC,.,.,TRBJ2-7,TRBV27
CASSEAASFETQYF,TGTGCCAGCAGTGAAGCAGCTAGTTTCGAGACCCAGTACTTC,.,.,TRBJ2-5,TRBV6-1
CASSVSVPGELFF,TGTGCCAGCAGCGTATCAGTTCCCGGGGAGCTGTTTTTT,.,few,TRBJ2-2,TRBV9
CASTRGSEQYF,TGTGCCAGCACCCGGGGTTCCGAGCAGTACTTC,.,many,TRBJ2-7,TRBV27
CASSRGVGVSYEQYF,TGCGCCAGCAGCAGAGGGGTAGGCGTCTCCTACGAGCAGTACTTC,.,many,TRBJ2-7,TRBV4-1
CASSPPSKQGSYEQYF,TGTGCCAGCTCACCACCTTCTAAACAGGGTTCCTACGAGCAGTACTTC,.,.,TRBJ2-7,TRBV18
CASSLFGGRLEDTEAFF,TGTGCCAGCAGTTTATTTGGGGGGCGCCTAGAGGACACTGAAGCTTTCTTT,.,many,TRBJ1-1,TRBV12-3/TRBV12-4
CASSYSGGQETQYF,TGTGCCAGCAGTTACTCAGGCGGCCAAGAGACCCAGTACTTC,.,many,TRBJ2-5,TRBV6-5
CASRLGGFTQETQYF,TGTGCCAGCAGATTAGGGGGGTTTACGCAAGAGACCCAGTACTTC,.,many,TRBJ2-5,TRBV7-2
CSAGKGGGRQETQYF,TGCAGTGCCGGAAAGGGAGGGGGCCGCCAAGAGACCCAGTACTTC,.,many,TRBJ2-5,TRBV20-1
CASSEVIQGNQPQHF,TGTGCCAGCAGTGAAGTAATTCAGGGAAATCAGCCCCAGCATTTT,.,many,TRBJ1-5,TRBV6-1
CASNDTNYGYTF,TGTGCCAGCAATGACACTAACTATGGCTACACCTTC,.,.,TRBJ1-2,TRBV6-1